This TCR beta chain was identified during a study of blood T cell repertoires in COVID-19. Study as a whole: COVID-19 samples collected from the United States, Italy and Spain covered acute and convalescent phases. Sources were T cells, B-cell-depleted T cells, or PBMCs; the material itself was cDNA or gDNA.

The CDR3 consists of 13 residues. J lost 6 bases, V lost 7 bases, and 6 bases had no gene match. CDR1 and CDR2 from the germline V gene are LGHDT and YNNKEL (reference sequence). As handled by the study authors: From reference gene primer amplification, estimates of nucleated cell counts were derived. Data came from immunoSEQ multiplex PCR; TCRdb stores just in-frame clones and leaves some out. V and J calls and clone size follow that table, whereas D and trimming were derived from the DNA. This table holds about 260,000 clones, 86% found once. The sequence was obtained from a man aged 18 to 35 with active or convalescent COVID-19. This sequence joins TRBV3-1 (or the pseudogene TRBV3-2) and TRBJ2-1, with 7 bases aligning to TRBD1. The sample was peripheral blood. This CDR3 reads CASNHDRVNEQFF. Written as DNA, the CDR3 is TGTGCCAGCAACCATGACAGGGTCAATGAGCAGTTCTTC.